Listed below are T cell receptor beta chains from one sample, sequenced in a study of metastatic and nonmetastatic thyroid tumors. TCRdb re-called the PCR reads with MiXCR. Of approximately 38,000 clones listed, around 17% were seen once; the top ten hold about a tenth. Sample: tumor tissue. The receptors here all came from a female donor with papillary thyroid cancer or a benign thyroid nodule (not recorded which). Some clones in this sample may be carry-over from other donors' samples. The CDR3 runs from the conserved cysteine through the conserved F or W. D genes are given only for firm matches. Not every row has a clone size; where given, it reads once, few, many or a size class.

many	TRBD2	TRBV4-1	TRBJ2-5	CASSQQLAGVGQYF	TGCGCCAGCAGCCAACAACTAGCGGGAGTTGGCCAGTACTTC
.	.	TRBV5-1	TRBJ2-7	CACSAIHGIGTYEEYF	TGCGCCTGCAGTGCCATTCACGGTATCGGGACCTACGAGGAGTACTTC
many	.	TRBV12-3/TRBV12-4	TRBJ2-1	CASSLELSDSPNNEQFF	TGTGCCAGCAGTTTAGAGTTGTCGGACAGCCCCAACAATGAGCAGTTCTTC
many	.	TRBV6-1	TRBJ1-5	CASRYNQYQPQHF	TGTGCCAGCAGATACAACCAGTATCAGCCCCAGCATTTT
many	TRBD1	TRBV19	TRBJ2-4	CASSIGGTGAILAKNIQYF	TGTGCCAGTAGTATAGGCGGGACAGGCGCAATCCTAGCCAAAAACATTCAGTACTTC
many	TRBD2	TRBV4-2	TRBJ2-1	CASSQVGLAGGYNEQFF	TGTGCCAGCAGCCAAGTCGGACTAGCGGGAGGGTACAATGAGCAGTTCTTC
many	.	TRBV6-1	TRBJ1-2	CASRGALLWGYTF	TGTGCCAGCAGGGGGGCCTTACTCTGGGGCTACACCTTC
many	.	TRBV5-1	TRBJ1-3	CASSLVRTSGNTIYF	TGCGCCAGCAGCTTGGTTAGGACATCGGGAAACACCATATATTTT
many	TRBD2	TRBV28	TRBJ2-5	CASSLRLAGNQETQYF	TGTGCCAGCAGTCTACGACTAGCGGGAAACCAAGAGACCCAGTACTTC
many	.	TRBV3-1	TRBJ2-2	CASSRILGNTGELFF	TGTGCCAGCAGCCGAATCTTGGGGAACACCGGGGAGCTGTTTTTT
many	.	TRBV7-8	TRBJ2-2	CASSIFLEAGELFF	TGTGCCAGCAGCATTTTTCTGGAAGCCGGGGAGCTGTTTTTT
many	.	TRBV7-9	TRBJ1-1	CASSALGGGPTEAFF	TGTGCCAGCAGCGCACTTGGGGGGGGTCCCACTGAAGCTTTCTTT
many	TRBD1	TRBV6-1	TRBJ2-7	CASSPRTGGYEQYF	TGTGCCAGCAGTCCTCGAACAGGGGGCTACGAGCAGTACTTC
many	.	TRBV11-2	TRBJ2-2	CASSPTRFSVGSGELFF	TGTGCCAGCAGCCCGACCCGGTTTAGCGTCGGGTCCGGGGAGCTGTTTTTT
many	.	TRBV28	TRBJ2-2	CASGEVGGNTGELFF	TGTGCCAGCGGGGAGGTGGGCGGGAACACCGGGGAGCTGTTTTTT
few	TRBD2	TRBV11-2	TRBJ2-7	CASSFGGSSDEQYF	TGTGCCAGCAGCTTTGGCGGGAGCTCCGACGAGCAGTACTTC
many	.	TRBV20-1	TRBJ1-2	CSASQPNYGYTF	TGCAGTGCTAGTCAACCTAACTATGGCTACACCTTC
many	.	TRBV25-1	TRBJ1-1	CASSESPATRAFF	TGTGCCAGCAGTGAATCACCAGCAACAAGAGCTTTCTTT
few	.	TRBV6-1	TRBJ2-3	CASVRDTQYF	TGTGCCAGCGTGCGTGATACGCAGTATTTT
many	TRBD1	TRBV29-1	TRBJ2-7	CSVRDKQGSYEQYF	TGCAGCGTGAGGGATAAACAGGGGTCCTACGAGCAGTACTTC
many	.	TRBV19	TRBJ1-1	CASRGEQGNTEAFF	TGTGCCAGTAGGGGGGAACAGGGGAACACTGAAGCTTTCTTT
.	.	TRBV6-8	TRBJ2-1	CSSSGRDMAERSPNNEQFF	TGTTCCAGCAGTGGTCGGGACATGGCTGAACGGAGCCCGAACAATGAGCAGTTCTTC
many	.	TRBV12-5	TRBJ1-3	CASGLYPGSGNTIYF	TGTGCTAGTGGTTTGTATCCTGGCTCTGGAAACACCATATATTTT
.	.	TRBV28	TRBJ1-1	CASGRVMNIEAFF	TGTGCCAGCGGTCGAGTTATGAACATTGAAGCTTTCTTT
.	.	TRBV6-1	TRBJ1-1	CASGGRRLNTEAFF	TGTGCCAGCGGTGGAAGACGGTTAAACACTGAAGCTTTCTTT
many	TRBD1	TRBV12-5	TRBJ2-2	CASGLRGGQWPGELFF	TGTGCTAGTGGTTTGCGTGGGGGACAGTGGCCCGGGGAGCTGTTTTTT
many	.	TRBV12-3/TRBV12-4	TRBJ1-3	CASSYRLLGKTGNTIYF	TGTGCCAGCAGTTATCGGTTGTTGGGTAAAACTGGAAACACCATATATTTT
.	.	TRBV4-2	TRBJ2-6	CASSQELSSGANVPTF	TGTGCCAGCAGCCAAGAACTGAGCTCTGGTGCCAACGTCCCGACTTTC
many	.	TRBV15	TRBJ2-7	CATRNRLDSGEQYF	TGTGCCACCAGAAATCGACTGGATTCGGGAGAGCAGTACTTC
medium-sized	.	TRBV6-1	TRBJ1-6	CASSDFINSPLHF	TGTGCCAGCAGTGACTTCATTAATTCACCCCTCCACTTT
many	.	TRBV20-1	TRBJ2-3	CSASWGGLPGDTQYF	TGCAGTGCTTCCTGGGGGGGGCTTCCAGGGGATACGCAGTATTTT
many	.	TRBV3-1	TRBJ2-7	CASSQATSGSAEQYF	TGTGCCAGCAGCCAGGCGACTAGTGGGAGTGCCGAGCAGTACTTC
many	.	TRBV6-1	TRBJ2-5	CASSRDQETQYF	TGTGCCAGCAGTCGGGACCAAGAGACCCAGTACTTC
many	TRBD1	TRBV4-2	TRBJ1-5	CASSQGQQSNQPQHF	TGTGCCAGCAGCCAGGGACAGCAGAGCAATCAGCCCCAGCATTTT
medium-sized	.	TRBV20-1	TRBJ1-2	CSAPRTEAERGYTF	TGCAGTGCTCCGAGGACCGAGGCGGAGCGTGGCTACACCTTC
.	.	TRBV11-2	TRBJ1-1	CVSSLVLNTEAFF	TGTGTCAGCAGCTTAGTATTGAACACTGAAGCTTTCTTT
many	.	TRBV5-1	TRBJ2-7	CASSLFRSYEQYF	TGCGCCAGCAGCTTATTCCGATCCTACGAGCAGTACTTC
.	.	TRBV19	TRBJ1-1	CASSREQRLNTEALF	TGTGCCAGTTCCCGCGAACAGAGACTTAACACTGAAGCTCTCTTT
many	.	TRBV7-8	TRBJ1-1	CASSFTPNTEAFF	TGTGCCAGCAGTTTTACCCCGAACACTGAAGCTTTCTTT
many	.	TRBV6-5	TRBJ1-2	CASSYSIGRATGNYGYTF	TGTGCCAGCAGTTACTCGATAGGTCGTGCTACAGGGAACTATGGCTACACCTTC
once	.	TRBV5-1	TRBJ2-2	CASSFWYPAELFF	TGCGCCAGCAGCTTTTGGTACCCGGCGGAGCTGTTTTTT
many	.	TRBV20-1	TRBJ2-7	CSAYPISGYEQYF	TGCAGTGCTTATCCCATTAGCGGATACGAGCAGTACTTC
many	.	TRBV7-3	TRBJ2-6	CASSLNGGSGANVLTF	TGTGCCAGCAGCTTAAATGGTGGCTCTGGGGCCAACGTCCTGACTTTC
many	.	TRBV9	TRBJ2-7	CASSVTGTLTVYEQYF	TGTGCCAGCAGCGTAACCGGGACTCTGACCGTCTACGAGCAGTACTTC
many	TRBD1	TRBV18	TRBJ2-7	CASSPRGAGGKSYEQYF	TGTGCCAGCTCACCACGTGGGGCAGGGGGAAAATCCTACGAGCAGTACTTC
medium-sized	.	TRBV20-1	TRBJ1-5	CSAREPGPLF	TGCAGTGCTAGAGAGCCTGGACCCCTTTTT
.	.	TRBV11-2	TRBJ2-1	CANSLEQGPYNEQFF	TGTGCCAACAGCTTAGAACAGGGCCCCTACAATGAGCAGTTCTTC